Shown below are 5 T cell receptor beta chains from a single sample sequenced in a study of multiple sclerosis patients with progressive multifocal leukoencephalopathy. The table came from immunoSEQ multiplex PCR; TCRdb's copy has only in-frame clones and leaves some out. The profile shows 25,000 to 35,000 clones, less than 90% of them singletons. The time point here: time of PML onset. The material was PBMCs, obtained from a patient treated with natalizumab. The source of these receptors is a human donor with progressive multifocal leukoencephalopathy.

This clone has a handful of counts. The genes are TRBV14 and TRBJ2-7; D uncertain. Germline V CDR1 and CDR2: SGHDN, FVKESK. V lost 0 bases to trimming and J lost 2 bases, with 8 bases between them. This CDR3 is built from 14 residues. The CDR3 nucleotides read TGTGCCAGCAGCCAAGAAGTCTACACCTACGAGCAGTACTTC. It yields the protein CASSQEVYTYEQYF.

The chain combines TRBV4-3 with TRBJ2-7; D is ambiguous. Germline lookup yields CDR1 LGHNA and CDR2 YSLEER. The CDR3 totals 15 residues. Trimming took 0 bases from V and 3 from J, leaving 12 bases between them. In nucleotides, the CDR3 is TGCGCCAGCAGCCAAGAACATCACCTCCTCTACGAGCAGTACTTC. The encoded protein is CASSQEHHLLYEQYF.

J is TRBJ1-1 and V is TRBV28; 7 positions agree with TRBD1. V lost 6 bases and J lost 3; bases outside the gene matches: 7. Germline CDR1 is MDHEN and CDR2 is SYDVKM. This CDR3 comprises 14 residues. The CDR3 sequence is CASSPDRDHTEAFF. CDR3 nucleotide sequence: TGTGCCAGCAGCCCCGACAGGGACCACACTGAAGCTTTCTTT.

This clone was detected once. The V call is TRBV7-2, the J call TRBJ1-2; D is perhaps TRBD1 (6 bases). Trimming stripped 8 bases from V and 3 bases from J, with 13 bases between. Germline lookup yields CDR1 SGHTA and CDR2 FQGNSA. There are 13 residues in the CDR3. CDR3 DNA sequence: TGTGCCAGCGGGAGGGGGGAAGACTATGGCTACACCTTC. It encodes CASGRGEDYGYTF.

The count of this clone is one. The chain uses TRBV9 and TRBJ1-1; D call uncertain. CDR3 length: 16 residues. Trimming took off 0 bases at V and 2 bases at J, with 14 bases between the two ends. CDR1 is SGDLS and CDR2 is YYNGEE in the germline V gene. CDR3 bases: TGTGCCAGCAGCGTAGATCTGGTGGGGAGAAACACTGAAGCTTTCTTT. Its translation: CASSVDLVGRNTEAFF.